The clone carrying this T cell receptor beta chain was picked up a small number of times. The antigen is unknown. The source of the sample is a study of regulatory dendritic cells for organ transplantation. Regarding the study as a whole: Memory CD8+ clonal expansion seemed more limited with regulatory than mature dendritic cells. Naive CD4+ and CD8+ repertoires were highly diverse; memory CD8+ was most oligoclonal.

Sequenced by immunoSEQ multiplex PCR; TCRdb stores in-frame clones only, minus some. The sample yields 25,000 to 35,000 clones, about 79% seen once. The CDR3 runs 15 residues. Germline V gives CDR1 MDHEN, CDR2 SYDVKM. V was cut by 8 bases and J by 4 bases, with 18 bases left in between. The clonotype originates from a human donor in good health. Sequencing was done on a sample of memory CD4+ T cells from blood. Subset reported: CD45RO+ memory T cells. The chain carries TRBV28 and TRBJ2-1, with a possible D match to TRBD1 (6 bases). The CDR3 spells CASLTGGYQYNEQFF. The DNA for the CDR3 is TGTGCCAGCCTCACTGGGGGCTACCAGTACAATGAGCAGTTCTTC.